This TCR beta chain originates from a study of read filtering for tumor transcriptome and immune sequencing. With 2 bases clipped from V and 4 bases from J, the junction kept 9 bases outside the gene matches. This CDR3 comprises 16 residues. CDR1 and CDR2 (germline): DFQATT, SNEGSKA (reference sequence). This library used roughly 400 ng RNA and molecular barcoded adaptors spanning alpha/delta and beta/gamma chains. MiXCR was run by TCRdb on the reads, yielding one entry per CDR3 protein. The data show approximately 62,000 distinct CDR3 sequences, approximately 18% seen once. Many counts were recorded for this clonotype.

Sequences were obtained from a population of CD138-negative cells sorted from bone marrow. J is TRBJ2-1 and V is TRBV20-1; 9 bases match TRBD2. The TCR comes from a donor aged 40 or older with multiple myeloma. CDR3 amino acids: CSARPWPSGIYNEQFF. The CDR3 nucleotides read TGCAGTGCTAGACCGTGGCCTAGCGGGATTTACAATGAGCAGTTCTTC.